This T cell receptor beta chain is drawn from a study of CD8+ T cells in alopecia areata. With respect to this clone: Its cognate antigen is unknown.

CDR1 and CDR2 (germline): SGDLS, YYNGEE. This CDR3 is built from 14 residues. Unmatched junction bases numbered 2, after V lost 2 bases and J lost 3 bases. cDNA reverse transcribed from extracted RNA served as the sequencing template. Using immunoSEQ multiplex PCR, the repertoire was profiled, and TCRdb retains in-frame clones only, with some absent. The sample records under 20,000 clones, around 60% being singletons. Sample treatment: oral pan-JAK inhibitor, 5-10 mg twice daily. Peripheral blood, together with lesional scalp punch biopsies, was collected from alopecia areata patients. Findings of the study overall: Unlike in mice, where it was clearer, TCR sharing across patients was less clear, possibly HLA-related.

The sample here was skin, taken at week 4, from a patient treated with tofacitinib. The chain recombines TRBV9 with TRBJ2-7, with 10 nucleotides matching TRBD2. The receptor's source is a human donor with alopecia areata. The CDR3 DNA is TGTGCCAGCAGCGTTAGCGGGGGGTACTACGAGCAGTACTTC. Amino acid sequence: CASSVSGGYYEQYF.